The present T cell receptor beta chain was sequenced within a study of persistence of HIV-infected CD4 T cells. Across the whole study: Multiple blood draws of up to about 200 mL, except a couple of donors with single leukapheresis.

To note about this clone: Its antigen is not known.

Germline CDR1 and CDR2: ENHRY and SYGVKD. The CDR3 runs to 15 residues. Germline trimming cut 5 bases from V and 7 bases from J; bases unmatched to any gene: 9. Findings and caveats of the study: CMV- and Gag-responding cells had lower TCRbeta richness than CD3/CD28-responding cells.

Cells were stimulated nonspecifically with anti-CD3/anti-CD28 magnetic beads. Sorting selected CD4+ T cells upregulating both CD40 ligand and CD69. Donors had undetectable plasma HIV-1 RNA, under 50 copies/mL, for 4+ years. This was the immunoSEQ version 4 assay in survey mode. Here immunoSEQ multiplex PCR was the method, and the copy in TCRdb shows in-frame clones only, minus some. The table has over 35,000 clones, 91% seen once; the top ten hold about 1.7%. This clonotype originated in an adult man with HIV who was CMV-seropositive. Source: CD4+ T cells sorted from PBMCs after roughly 19-hour stimulation, taken from a patient who received antiretroviral therapy. The chain recombines TRBV10-3 with TRBJ1-5; 9 positions agree with TRBD1. The DNA for the CDR3 is TGTGCCATCAGTCCAACAGGGGGCGCCGAGCAGCCCCAGCATTTT. Residues: CAISPTGGAEQPQHF.